The 7 T cell receptor beta chains below come from one sample, sequenced in a study of blood T cell repertoires in COVID-19. Profiled with immunoSEQ multiplex PCR; TCRdb holds only in-frame clones, not every one. There are roughly 340,000 clones in the sample; roughly nine tenths occur only once, and approximately 1% lies in the top ten. Material: PBMCs or T cells enriched from blood (not recorded which). These receptors came from a man between 18 and 35 years old who had recovered from COVID-19.

V gene TRBV5-1 combines with J gene TRBJ2-2; 8 bases are a match to TRBD1. J lost 4 bases, V lost 5 bases, and 7 bases had no gene match. The CDR3 contains 15 residues. Per germline, CDR1 SGHRS and CDR2 YFSETQ. This chain's CDR3 is CASSPTGERTGELFF. CDR3 coding DNA: TGCGCCAGCAGTCCGACAGGGGAGCGCACCGGGGAGCTGTTTTTT.

V and J are TRBV4-2 and TRBJ2-3; 12 bases map to TRBD2. Germline loops: CDR1 LGHNA, CDR2 YNFKEQ. The CDR3 loop spans 19 amino acids. After removal of 0 bases from V and 3 bases from J, the junction contained 10 bases not matched to a gene. In DNA, the CDR3 is TGTGCCAGCAGCCAAGATCGGCTAGCGGGGGGGCCGAGAACAGATACGCAGTATTTT. Translation: CASSQDRLAGGPRTDTQYF.

V and J are TRBV27 and TRBJ2-1; the D gene is possibly TRBD1 (5 bases). The CDR3 has 14 residues. CDR1 MNHEY and CDR2 SMNVEV come from the germline V gene (reference sequence). V lost 5 bases to trimming and J lost 1 base, with 9 bases between them. CDR3 DNA sequence: TGTGCCAGCAGTCCTCAGGGATCCTACAATGAGCAGTTCTTC. Protein product: CASSPQGSYNEQFF.

The V and J genes are TRBV5-1 and TRBJ1-1; tentative D call: TRBD1 (6 bases). The V end lost 3 bases, the J end lost 4 bases, and 16 bases lay between the germline ends. CDR3 length: 15 amino acids. CDR1 is SGHRS, CDR2 YFSETQ, per germline. Written as DNA, the CDR3 is TGCGCCAGCAGCTCGGATGTGACAGGATCCACTGAAGCTTTCTTT. It yields the protein CASSSDVTGSTEAFF.

V is TRBV5-1 and J is TRBJ1-4; 8 positions match TRBD1. Germline V gene data show CDR1 as SGHRS and CDR2 as YFSETQ. CDR3 length equals 13 residues. The V gene end was trimmed by 2 bases and the J gene end by 8 bases; junction bases not matched to a gene: 2. The CDR3 nucleotides read TGCGCCAGCAGCTTCAGGGACAGGGAAAAACTGTTTTTT. The encoded protein is CASSFRDREKLFF.

CDR3 protein: CATRRNRGLDTEAFF. In DNA, the CDR3 is TGTGCCACCAGAAGAAACAGGGGGCTTGACACTGAAGCTTTCTTT. V gene TRBV15 combines with J gene TRBJ1-1; TRBD1 matches 9 bases. The CDR3 runs to 15 residues. Per the germline V gene, CDR1 is LNHNV and CDR2 is YYDKDF (reference sequence). The J segment lost 3 bases and the V segment lost 6 bases, leaving 8 bases of the junction unmatched.

The V call is TRBV7-2, the J call TRBJ2-7; 8 bases fit TRBD1. This CDR3 has 15 residues. Germline loops: CDR1 SGHTA, CDR2 FQGNSA. With V trimmed by 0 bases and J by 2 bases, 3 bases remained unmatched. The CDR3 here is CASSLAGTGTYEQYF. As DNA, the CDR3 is TGTGCCAGCAGCTTAGCGGGGACAGGTACCTACGAGCAGTACTTC.